The clone carrying this TCR beta chain occurred a few times. These data originate in a study of blood T cells in healthy people across ages. This CDR3 spans 15 amino acids. Germline V gene data show CDR1 as SGDLS and CDR2 as YYNGEE. Trimming removed 2 bases from V and 4 bases from J; junction bases left unmatched: 8. A sample-barcoded 5' primer and a J-beta primer mix were used in a second PCR of roughly 6 to 11 cycles. Each CDR3 protein gets one entry after TCRdb re-called the 5' RACE reads with MiXCR. Here the sample spans about 640,000 distinct CDR3 sequences, 58% being singletons. The chain uses TRBV9 and TRBJ2-5, with 7 bases lining up with TRBD2. The TCR comes from a man aged 60 to 69 in good health. Sequencing input: blood. The CDR3 bases are TGTGCCAGCAGCGTCAGGGAGGGGCCAGGAGAGACCCAGTACTTC. Translating gives CASSVREGPGETQYF.